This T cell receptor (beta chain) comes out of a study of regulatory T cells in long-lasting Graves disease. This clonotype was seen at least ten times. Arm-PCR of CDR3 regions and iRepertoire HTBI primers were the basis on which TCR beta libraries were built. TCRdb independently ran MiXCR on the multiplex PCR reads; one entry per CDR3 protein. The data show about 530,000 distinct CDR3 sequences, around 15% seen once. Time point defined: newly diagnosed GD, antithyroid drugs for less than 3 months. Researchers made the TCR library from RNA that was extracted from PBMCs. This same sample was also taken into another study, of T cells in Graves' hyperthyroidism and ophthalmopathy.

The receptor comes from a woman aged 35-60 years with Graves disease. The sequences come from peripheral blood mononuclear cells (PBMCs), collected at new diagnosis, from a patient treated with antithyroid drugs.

The CDR3 protein is CASSVQGTGELFF. CDR3 sequence (DNA): TGCGCCAGCAGCGTCCAAGGGACCGGGGAGCTGTTTTTT. The chain is built from TRBV5-1 and TRBJ2-2; D gene uncertain. V was trimmed by 4 bases and J by 5 bases, leaving 9 bases between them. CDR3 length: 13 residues. Germline V CDR1 and CDR2: SGHRS, YFSETQ. The variable domain in full, completed from reference TRBV5-1 and TRBJ2-2, reads KAGVTQTPRYLIKTRGQQVTLSCSPISGHRSVSWYQQTPGQGLQFLFEYFSETQRNKGNFPGRFSGRQFSNSRSEMNVSTLELGDSALYLCASSVQGTGELFFGEGSRLTVL.